Following are 15 T cell receptor beta chains from one sample sequenced in a study of cytotoxic CD8 clonotypes in ibrutinib-treated CLL. Clones were sequenced by immunoSEQ multiplex PCR, and TCRdb holds only the in-frame ones, with some missing. This sample has about 300,000 clones, with less than 85% found just once. This material consisted of PBMCs, taken at disease progression, from a patient treated with ibrutinib. Receptors were obtained from a human donor with chronic lymphocytic leukemia.

V usage is TRBV2 and J usage is TRBJ2-3, with 11 bases aligning to TRBD2. Germline loops: CDR1 SNHLY, CDR2 FYNNEI. The CDR3 sequence is 16 residues long. V lost 6 bases to trimming and J lost 5 bases; unmatched junction nucleotides: 10. CDR3 bases: TGTGCCAGCAGGGACCGACTAGCGGGGAAGGAAGATACGCAGTATTTT. Protein sequence: CASRDRLAGKEDTQYF.

The chain carries TRBV15 and TRBJ1-2; TRBD1 aligns across 8 bases. Looked up from germline, CDR1 is LNHNV and CDR2 is YYDKDF (reference sequence). With 1 base clipped from V and 4 bases from J, the junction kept 11 bases outside the gene matches. This CDR3 has 17 residues. This chain's CDR3 is CATSRGVPGGAGYGYTF. CDR3 in DNA: TGTGCCACCAGCAGAGGGGTCCCAGGGGGCGCAGGCTATGGCTACACCTTC. The full variable domain, rest sourced from reference TRBV15 and TRBJ1-2, is DAMVIQNPRYQVTQFGKPVTLSCSQTLNHNVMYWYQQKSSQAPKLLFHYYDKDFNNEADTPDNFQSRRPNTSFCFLDIRSPGLGDTAMYLCATSRGVPGGAGYGYTFGSGTRLTVV.

This clone was detected a few times. This chain joins TRBV5-1 and TRBJ2-3; 13 bases align to TRBD2. The germline gives CDR1 SGHRS, CDR2 YFSETQ. There are 17 residues in the CDR3. J gave up 1 base and V 0 bases, and 2 bases lay outside the gene matches. The CDR3 coding sequence is TGCGCCAGCAGCTTGGAAGGGACTAGCGGGGGCACAGATACGCAGTATTTT. It yields the protein CASSLEGTSGGTDTQYF.

CDR3 protein: CASSYRPASTF. The CDR3 DNA sequence: TGTGCCAGCAGTTACCGTCCGGCGAGCACCTTC. This chain connects TRBV6-5 to TRBJ1-2; D uncertain. CDR3 length equals 11 residues. Trimming took 2 bases from V and 13 from J, leaving 11 bases between them. In germline, CDR1 is MNHEY, CDR2 SVGAGI.

J is TRBJ2-2 and V is TRBV5-6; 8 nucleotides agree with TRBD1. Trimming cost V 7 bases and J 1 base; bases outside gene matches: 9. The CDR3 extends over 16 amino acids. Per the germline V gene, CDR1 is SGHDT and CDR2 is YYEEEE. CDR3 amino acids: CASLKQGVVNTGELFF. In DNA, the CDR3 is TGTGCCAGCCTAAAACAGGGGGTCGTGAACACCGGGGAGCTGTTTTTT.

This clone was found a few times. This chain links TRBV2 with TRBJ1-1, with D perhaps TRBD1 (6 bases). Trimming removed 9 bases at V and 1 base at J, with 12 bases between. CDR1 is SNHLY, CDR2 FYNNEI, per germline. CDR3 length: 13 residues. The CDR3 protein is CASRRQANTEAFF. In DNA, the CDR3 is TGTGCCAGTCGGAGACAGGCGAACACTGAAGCTTTCTTT.

The chain joins TRBV7-9 to TRBJ2-1; D remains ambiguous. The CDR3 length is 12 residues. From germline, CDR1 is SEHNR and CDR2 FQNEAQ (reference sequence). Trimming removed 5 bases at V and 10 bases at J, with 12 bases between. The CDR3 DNA reads TGTGCCAGCAGCCCGACCTCTGGAGAGCAGTTCTTC. Amino acid sequence: CASSPTSGEQFF.

The V call is TRBV18, the J call TRBJ2-7, with D perhaps matching TRBD2 (6 bases). V was clipped by 0 bases and J by 7 bases, with 7 bases between them. This CDR3 spans 12 amino acids. Germline CDR1 KGHSH, CDR2 LQKENI. The DNA for the CDR3 is TGTGCCAGCTCACCACCGGCGGGAGAGCAGTACTTC. Its translation is CASSPPAGEQYF.

This chain uses TRBV5-1 with TRBJ2-1; possible D gene TRBD2, 5 bases. This CDR3 contains 17 residues. Per the germline V gene, CDR1 is SGHRS and CDR2 is YFSETQ. V lost 2 bases, J lost 0 bases, and 15 bases lay in between. The CDR3 coding sequence is TGCGCCAGCAGCTTTTTGGCGGGTCCTAGCTCCTACAATGAGCAGTTCTTC. Translation gives CASSFLAGPSSYNEQFF.

This clone has more than one count but fewer than ten. The V gene is TRBV18, the J gene TRBJ1-1, with no clear D. Trimming stripped 3 bases from V and 0 bases from J, with 8 bases between. The germline V gene has CDR1 KGHSH and CDR2 LQKENI. This CDR3 comprises 14 residues. CDR3 sequence (DNA): TGTGCCAGCTCACCGATGACCATGAACACTGAAGCTTTCTTT. Translated: CASSPMTMNTEAFF.

The chain uses TRBV7-9 and TRBJ2-2; 11 nucleotides align to TRBD1. Germline values: CDR1 SEHNR, CDR2 FQNEAQ (reference sequence). The CDR3 covers 16 residues. The ends lost 5 bases at V and 4 bases at J; junction bases unmatched: 6. The CDR3 coding sequence is TGTGCCAGCAGCAACCGGGACAGGGGGAGCACCGGGGAGCTGTTTTTT. Translating it yields CASSNRDRGSTGELFF.

This chain's CDR3 is CASSLAPTENYGYTF. In DNA, the CDR3 is TGTGCCAGCAGCTTAGCCCCGACAGAGAACTATGGCTACACCTTC. J is TRBJ1-2 and V is TRBV11-2; possibly TRBD1 for D (5 bases). This CDR3 comprises 15 residues. Germline loops: CDR1 SGHAT, CDR2 FQNNGV. V dropped 1 base and J dropped 2 bases, with 11 bases sitting between them.

The rearrangement uses TRBV6-4 and TRBJ1-1; tentative D call: TRBD1 (6 bases). The V gene lost 4 bases and the J gene lost 7 bases, with 10 bases spanning the gap. The germline CDR1 and CDR2 sequences are MRHNA and SNTAGT. The CDR3 is 12 amino acids. The CDR3 protein is CASSGSRGEAFF. The CDR3 DNA reads as TGTGCCAGCAGTGGCTCCAGGGGTGAAGCTTTCTTT.

The chain is built from TRBV6-1 and TRBJ2-7, with 8 positions matching TRBD2. Trimming took 7 bases from V and 2 from J; bases not matched to a gene: 10. CDR1 and CDR2 from the germline V gene are MNHNS and SASEGT. The CDR3 spans 15 residues. In DNA form, the CDR3 reads TGTGCCAGCACCCTCACTAGCGGTATTACCTACGAGCAGTACTTC. Protein product: CASTLTSGITYEQYF.

The chain has TRBV5-4 and TRBJ2-3, with D maybe TRBD1 (5 bases). The V and J ends lost 1 base and 6 bases respectively, with 12 bases between them. The CDR3 loop spans 14 amino acids. The germline CDR1 and CDR2 sequences are SGHNT and YYREEE (reference sequence). CDR3 loop: CASSLYDSSDTQYF. DNA for the CDR3: TGTGCCAGCAGCTTGTATGACAGCTCGGATACGCAGTATTTT.